What follows is one T cell receptor (beta chain) and its context. The antigen remains unidentified. These data belong to a study of T cell responses to AZD1222 COVID-19 vaccine. General study points: The reported proportion of spike-specific TCRs targeting unmutated variant regions was nearly half. White British donors predominated, females outnumbered males, and clonal diversity was possibly underestimated.

V was cut by 3 bases and J by 3 bases, with 14 bases left in between. Germline loops: CDR1 LNHDA, CDR2 SQIVND (reference sequence). CDR3 size: 15 residues. The data were produced by immunoSEQ multiplex PCR, yet TCRdb's version contains in-frame clones alone and is incomplete. The sample records about 140,000 clones, roughly nine tenths being singletons. This chain links TRBV19 with TRBJ1-2, with D possibly TRBD1 on 6 matching bases. Sequenced material: peripheral blood, taken 28 days after the second dose of the MenACWY control vaccine. The sequence derives from an adult who received the MenACWY meningococcal vaccine as a control. CDR3 protein: CASSMGGRTDYGYTF. CDR3 sequence (DNA): TGTGCCAGTAGTATGGGGGGCAGGACCGACTATGGCTACACCTTC.